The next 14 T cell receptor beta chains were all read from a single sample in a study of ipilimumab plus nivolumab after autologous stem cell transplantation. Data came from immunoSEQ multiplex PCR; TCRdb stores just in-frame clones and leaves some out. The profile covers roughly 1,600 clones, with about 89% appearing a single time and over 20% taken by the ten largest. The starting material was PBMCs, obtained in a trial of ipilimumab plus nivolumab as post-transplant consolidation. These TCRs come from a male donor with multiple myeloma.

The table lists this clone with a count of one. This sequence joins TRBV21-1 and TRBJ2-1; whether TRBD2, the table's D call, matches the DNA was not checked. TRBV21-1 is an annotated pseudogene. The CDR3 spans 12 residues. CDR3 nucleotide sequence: TGTGCCAGCAGCAAAGCTCGTCGGGAGTGGTTCTTC. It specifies CASSKARREWFF.

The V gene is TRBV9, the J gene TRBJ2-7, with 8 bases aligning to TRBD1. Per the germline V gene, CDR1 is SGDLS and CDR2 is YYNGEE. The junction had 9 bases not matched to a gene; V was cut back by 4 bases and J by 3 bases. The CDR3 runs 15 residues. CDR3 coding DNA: TGTGCCAGCAGCCCCCAGGGACAGGCGTACTACGAGCAGTACTTC. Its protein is CASSPQGQAYYEQYF.

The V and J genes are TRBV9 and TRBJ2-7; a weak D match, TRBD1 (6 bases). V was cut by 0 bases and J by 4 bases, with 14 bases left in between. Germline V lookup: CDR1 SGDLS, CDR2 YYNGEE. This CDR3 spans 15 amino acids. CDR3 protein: CASSVEAGVWYEQYF. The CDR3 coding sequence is TGTGCCAGCAGCGTAGAGGCAGGGGTCTGGTACGAGCAGTACTTC.

The CDR3 is CASSDRGWTSGAYEQYF. The CDR3 DNA reads as TGTGCCAGCAGTGACCGAGGTTGGACTAGCGGAGCCTACGAGCAGTACTTC. The chain has TRBV27 and TRBJ2-7; 10 nucleotides line up with TRBD2. This CDR3 is built from 17 residues. V was clipped by 5 bases and J by 2 bases; unmatched bases: 12. Germline CDR1 is MNHEY and CDR2 is SMNVEV (reference sequence).

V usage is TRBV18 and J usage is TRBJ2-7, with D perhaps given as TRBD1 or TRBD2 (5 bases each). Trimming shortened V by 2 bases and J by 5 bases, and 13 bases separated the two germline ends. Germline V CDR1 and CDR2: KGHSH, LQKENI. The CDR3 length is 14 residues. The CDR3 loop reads CASSPESGRNEQYF. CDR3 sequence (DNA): TGTGCCAGCTCACCAGAGTCAGGGAGAAACGAGCAGTACTTC.

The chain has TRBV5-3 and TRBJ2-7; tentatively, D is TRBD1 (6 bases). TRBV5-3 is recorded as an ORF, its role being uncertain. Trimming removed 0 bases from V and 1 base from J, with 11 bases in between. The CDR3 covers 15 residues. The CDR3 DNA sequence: TGTGCCAGAAGCTTGGGGGGCAGGGGTTCCTACGAGCAGTACTTC. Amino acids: CARSLGGRGSYEQYF.

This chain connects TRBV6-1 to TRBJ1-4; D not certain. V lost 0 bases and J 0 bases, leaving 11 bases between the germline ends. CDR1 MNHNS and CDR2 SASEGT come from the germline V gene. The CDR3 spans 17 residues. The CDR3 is CASSEALLGSTNEKLFF. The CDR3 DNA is TGTGCCAGCAGTGAAGCGCTTCTGGGCTCAACTAATGAAAAACTGTTTTTT.

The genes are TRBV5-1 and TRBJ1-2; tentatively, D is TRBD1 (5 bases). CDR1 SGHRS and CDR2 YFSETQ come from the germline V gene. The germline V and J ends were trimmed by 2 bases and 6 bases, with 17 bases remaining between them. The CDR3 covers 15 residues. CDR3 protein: CASSLGAHKSDGYTF. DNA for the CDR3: TGCGCCAGCAGCTTAGGGGCCCACAAATCGGATGGCTACACCTTC.

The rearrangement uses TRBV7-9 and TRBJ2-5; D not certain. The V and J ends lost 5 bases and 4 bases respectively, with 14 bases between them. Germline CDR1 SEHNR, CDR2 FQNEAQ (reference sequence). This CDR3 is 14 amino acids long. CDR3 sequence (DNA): TGTGCCAGCAGCCTGGGTGGGCCGATAGAGACCCAGTACTTC. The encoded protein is CASSLGGPIETQYF.

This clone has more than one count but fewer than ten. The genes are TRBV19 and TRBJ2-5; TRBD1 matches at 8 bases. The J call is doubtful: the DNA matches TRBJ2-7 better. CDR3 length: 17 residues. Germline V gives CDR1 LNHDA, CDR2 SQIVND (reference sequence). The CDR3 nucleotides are TGTGCCAGTAGTATAGGGGTTGGGTCAGGGGGCTCGTACGAGCAGTACTTC. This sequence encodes CASSIGVGSGGSYEQYF.

The CDR3 loop reads CASSQDIAGGVRDEQFF. CDR3 nucleotide sequence: TGCGCCAGCAGCCAAGACATAGCGGGGGGGGTTAGGGATGAGCAGTTCTTC. V is TRBV4-1 and J is TRBJ2-1, with 11 bases fitting TRBD2. The CDR3 is 17 amino acids. Germline-derived CDR1 and CDR2 are MGHRA and YSYEKL. Trimming took 0 bases from V and 8 from J; bases not matched to a gene: 9.

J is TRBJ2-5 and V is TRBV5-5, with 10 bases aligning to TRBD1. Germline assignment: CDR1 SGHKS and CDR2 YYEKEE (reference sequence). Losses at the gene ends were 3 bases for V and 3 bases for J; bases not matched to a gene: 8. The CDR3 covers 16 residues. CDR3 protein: CASSSHGTGAKETQYF. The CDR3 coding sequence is TGTGCCAGCAGCTCCCACGGGACAGGGGCGAAAGAGACCCAGTACTTC. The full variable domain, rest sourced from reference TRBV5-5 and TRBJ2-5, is DAGVTQSPTHLIKTRGQQVTLRCSPISGHKSVSWYQQVLGQGPQFIFQYYEKEERGRGNFPDRFSARQFPNYSSELNVNALLLGDSALYLCASSSHGTGAKETQYFGPGTRLLVL.

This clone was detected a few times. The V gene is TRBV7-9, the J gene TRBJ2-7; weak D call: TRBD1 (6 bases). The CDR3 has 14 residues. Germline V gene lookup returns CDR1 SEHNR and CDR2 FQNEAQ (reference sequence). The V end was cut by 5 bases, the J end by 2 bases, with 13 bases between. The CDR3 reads CASSPQTGTYEQYF. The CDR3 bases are TGTGCCAGCAGCCCCCAGACAGGAACCTACGAGCAGTACTTC.

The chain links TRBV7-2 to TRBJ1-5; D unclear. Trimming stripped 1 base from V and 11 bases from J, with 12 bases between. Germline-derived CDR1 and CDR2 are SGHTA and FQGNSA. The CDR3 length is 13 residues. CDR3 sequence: CASSLGFLLAQHF. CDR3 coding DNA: TGTGCCAGCAGCTTAGGCTTCCTTTTAGCCCAGCATTTT.